This T cell receptor beta chain comes out of a study of cytomegalovirus exposure and HLA in healthy donors. A multiplex PCR was run with 60 Vbeta primers and 13 Jbeta primers. Some clones are missing from TCRdb's copy, which holds only in-frame ones; the method was immunoSEQ multiplex PCR. The sample holds fewer than 200,000 clones, 55% to 80% seen once. This clone was observed a handful of times. This CDR3 spans 14 amino acids. V was shortened by 4 bases and J by 3 bases, with 14 bases between the two germline ends. Germline V gives CDR1 SGHRS, CDR2 YFSETQ. The specimen was PBMCs. This clonotype originated in a woman aged 18-30 years in good health and CMV-seropositive. The chain employs TRBV5-1 and TRBJ2-7; no reliable D call. In DNA, the CDR3 is TGCGCCAGCAGCCGTGGCGCGACTGACTACGAGCAGTACTTC. Its translation is CASSRGATDYEQYF.